The clone carrying this T cell receptor (beta chain) has just a few counts. In germline, CDR1 is MNHEY, CDR2 SMNVEV (reference sequence). There are 15 residues in the CDR3. The V end was cut by 6 bases, the J end by 3 bases, with 16 bases between. The data were obtained in a study of T-cell reconstitution after alpha-beta-depleted transplantation in children. Library preparation (for TCRbeta) was performed with unique molecular identifiers. Each CDR3 protein gets one entry after TCRdb re-called the PCR reads with MiXCR. This sample yields 490,000 or so distinct CDR3 sequences, of which approximately 12% are seen a single time; roughly 5.4% belongs to the top ten.

The J gene is TRBJ2-3, the V gene TRBV27; D is undetermined. The receptor comes from a human donor who donated a stem cell graft to a child with combined immunodeficiency. Source: PBMCs from the stem cell graft donor, taken from the stem cell graft. The CDR3 coding sequence is TGTGCCAGCAGACAGACAATCGGTAGGACAGATACGCAGTATTTT. Its protein is CASRQTIGRTDTQYF.